The T cell receptor beta chain under discussion was sequenced for a study of T-cell reconstitution after alpha-beta-depleted transplantation in children. Unique molecular identifiers were incorporated during preparation of the TCRbeta library. From the PCR reads, TCRdb called clonotypes with MiXCR, one entry per CDR3 protein. The table includes 780,000 or so distinct CDR3 sequences, roughly 16% detected once. This clonotype was seen a few times. Antigen: not known. Study results and limitations: The study reportedly traced alpha-beta T cells about two months after transplant to several hundred expanded graft clones. T-cell counts and diversity at one year post-transplant came mainly from newly produced T cells. Day-60 TCRbeta diversity that was high in some patients was derived from surviving recipient T cells and thymic progenitors.

This TCR came from a male patient between 10 and 17 years old who had a stem cell transplant for acute lymphoblastic leukemia, so the T cells may come from the graft donor. Specimen: PBMCs, mostly from graft donor cells, collected 360 days after TCRalphabeta/CD19-depleted stem cell transplant.

CDR3 region: CSARKRGPGELFF. The CDR3 coding sequence is TGCAGTGCTAGAAAGAGGGGGCCCGGGGAGCTGTTTTTT. The V call is TRBV20-1, the J call TRBJ2-2; 7 nucleotides match TRBD1. Germline V gene sequence: CDR1 DFQATT, CDR2 SNEGSKA (reference sequence). This CDR3 is built from 13 residues. J gave up 6 bases and V 2 bases, and 3 bases lay outside the gene matches.